This TCR beta chain was retrieved from a study of T cell responses to AZD1222 COVID-19 vaccine. Regarding the study as a whole: Spike-specific TCR breadth and depth were elevated following two AZD1222 doses. In a largely white British group with more females than males, clonal diversity was possibly underestimated.

By sample fraction, this clone is medium-sized. Its cognate antigen is unknown. Produced via immunoSEQ multiplex PCR; TCRdb's table is partial and in-frame only. The sample lists under 80,000 clones, about 85% occurring once. Germline-derived CDR1 and CDR2 are SGHDN and FVKESK. This CDR3 is 16 amino acids long. V shed 4 bases and J 6 bases; nucleotides not matched to a gene: 7. This chain links TRBV14 with TRBJ2-3; 13 nucleotides align to TRBD2. The sequenced sample was peripheral blood, obtained 28 days after the second AZD1222 dose. The sequence derives from an adult who received the AZD1222 COVID-19 vaccine. The CDR3 nucleotides are TGTGCCAGCAGCCCGCTACTAGCGGGAGGGCCGGATACGCAGTATTTT. Its translation: CASSPLLAGGPDTQYF.